The entry below gives a single T cell receptor beta chain sequence along with its context. Its antigen is unidentified. Several immunoSEQ plates received, in even portions, the genomic DNA of each subset. Here immunoSEQ multiplex PCR was the method, and the copy in TCRdb shows in-frame clones only, minus some. The sample lists about 1.5 million clones, 95% to 99% occurring once. The data were taken from a study of shared clonotypes between healthy human individuals. Study in general: Each donor had three CD4 naive, three CD4 memory, two CD8 naive and one CD8 memory plate.

CDR3 length: 15 amino acids. Trimming removed 5 bases from V and 3 bases from J; junction bases left unmatched: 8. Germline assignment: CDR1 SGHAT and CDR2 FQNNGV. General study results and limits: Sequencing depth was a factor that was expected to affect clonotype sharing among donors. Compared with clonotypes that all four donors shared, non-shared clonotypes had lower generation probabilities.

Sequencing used naive CD4+ T cells sorted from blood. Subset indicated: CD45RA+ positively selected. The sequence came from a man aged 25-45 years in good health. The chain recombines TRBV11-2 with TRBJ2-3; 7 bases are a match to TRBD1. CDR3 bases: TGTGCCAGCAGCGACGACAGGGTAGGGACAGATACGCAGTATTTT. Translating it yields CASSDDRVGTDTQYF.